Listed below are T cell receptor beta chains from one sample, sequenced in a study of graft-versus-host responses after intestinal transplantation. Here immunoSEQ multiplex PCR was the method, and the copy in TCRdb shows in-frame clones only, minus some. The table lists 130,000 to 150,000 clones, 85% to 95% of them singletons, with about 0.18% in the top ten. No antigens are known for them. The input for sequencing was unstimulated CD4+ T cells sorted from spleen or lymph node cells, taken before intestinal transplant. All receptors come from a human donor who received an intestinal transplant. The CDR3 runs from the conserved cysteine through the conserved F or W. A D gene is named only where the DNA matches it firmly. Clone size is shown for a subset of rows, as once, few, many or a class of expanded clone.

D	V	J	size	DNA	CDR3
TRBD1	TRBV7-9	TRBJ1-1	NA	TGTGCCAGCAGCCCTCCGACAGGGACCACTGAAGCTTTCTTT	CASSPPTGTTEAFF
TRBD1	TRBV10-2	TRBJ1-1	once	TGCGCCAGCAGTCGACAGGGAATGAACACTGAAGCTTTCTTT	CASSRQGMNTEAFF
NA	TRBV19	TRBJ1-4	NA	TGTGCCAGTAGTGTGGGGGGAGCAACTAATGAAAAACTGTTTTTT	CASSVGGATNEKLFF
NA	TRBV6-1	TRBJ1-5	NA	TGTGCCAGCAGTGAAGCAGCCCGGGTCGCTAATCAGCCCCAGCATTTT	CASSEAARVANQPQHF
NA	TRBV5-4	TRBJ2-7	NA	TGTGCCAGCAGCTTGAAGGCTCCCCAACTCACCTACGAGCAGTACTTC	CASSLKAPQLTYEQYF
NA	TRBV9	TRBJ1-2	NA	TGTGCCAGCAACCGGGGGAACTATGGCTACACCTTC	CASNRGNYGYTF
TRBD2	TRBV5-6	TRBJ2-1	NA	TGTGCCAGCAGAGCTTATACTAGCGGGATGAATGAGCAGTTCTTC	CASRAYTSGMNEQFF
NA	TRBV30	TRBJ2-2	NA	TGTGCCTGGAGGGGAGACACCGGGGAGCTGTTTTTT	CAWRGDTGELFF
NA	TRBV11-2	TRBJ2-7	NA	TGTGCCAGCAGCTTAGTCGGTCCGTGGGGCTCCTACGAGCAGTACTTC	CASSLVGPWGSYEQYF
NA	TRBV4-1	TRBJ2-5	once	TGCGCCAGCAGCCAAGGCTTACCGAGTAGACGGGAGACCCAGTACTTC	CASSQGLPSRRETQYF
TRBD2	TRBV18	TRBJ2-3	NA	TGTGCCAGCTCACCCTGGACTAGCGGGAACACAGATACGCAGTATTTT	CASSPWTSGNTDTQYF
NA	TRBV9	TRBJ1-1	NA	TGTGCCAGCAGCCCAACAGGGACTGCCACTGAAGCTTTCTTT	CASSPTGTATEAFF
NA	TRBV19	TRBJ2-3	NA	TGTGCCAGTAGTATAGCAGAAGATACGCAGTATTTT	CASSIAEDTQYF
NA	TRBV5-5	TRBJ1-5	NA	TGTGCCAGCAGCTTGACAGGTAATCAGCCCCAGCATTTT	CASSLTGNQPQHF
TRBD1	TRBV19	TRBJ1-5	NA	TGTGCCAGTAGTCCCGACAGGGTGCAGCCCCAGCATTTT	CASSPDRVQPQHF
TRBD2	TRBV27	TRBJ2-3	NA	TGTGCCAGCAGTTTACCAGGGACTAGCGGCACAGATACGCAGTATTTT	CASSLPGTSGTDTQYF
NA	TRBV19	TRBJ2-7	NA	TGTGCCAGTAGTTACGCGGGCGCCTACGAGCAGTACTTC	CASSYAGAYEQYF
NA	TRBV5-4	TRBJ1-1	NA	TGTGCCATCCAGGGGCCCCGGTGGGGAGAAGCTTTCTTT	CAIQGPRWGEAFF
NA	TRBV19	TRBJ1-2	few	TGTGGGTCGGCAGGTGGCTATGGCTACACCTTC	CGSAGGYGYTF
NA	TRBV6-5	TRBJ1-2	NA	TGTGCCAGCAGGCAGGGCGGGGGGCAGAGGTATGGCTACACCTTC	CASRQGGGQRYGYTF
TRBD1	TRBV4-1	TRBJ1-2	NA	TGCGCCAGCAGCCAAGGGACAGGGGGATACTATGGCTACACCTTC	CASSQGTGGYYGYTF
NA	TRBV10-3	TRBJ1-5	NA	TGTGCCATCAGTGAGCTTGGGGCCCCTAGGCCCCAGCATTTT	CAISELGAPRPQHF
NA	TRBV28	TRBJ1-5	NA	TGTGCCAGCAGTCCCCTTGGGGCAGGCGGCAATCAGCCCCAGCATTTT	CASSPLGAGGNQPQHF
TRBD1	TRBV5-1	TRBJ2-3	NA	TGCGCCATACGGACAGGGGAGGAAACAGATACGCAGTATTTT	CAIRTGEETDTQYF
NA	TRBV5-1	TRBJ1-4	NA	TGCGCCAGCAGCTTGGTACAGGGTACTAATGAAAAACTGTTTTTT	CASSLVQGTNEKLFF
NA	TRBV5-6	TRBJ2-7	NA	TGTGCCAGCCACTCCGGTTCTGGTCTCGAGCAGTACTTC	CASHSGSGLEQYF
TRBD2	TRBV18	TRBJ2-5	NA	TGTGCCAGCTCACCACACGTATCCGGGGGGGAGACCCAGTACTTC	CASSPHVSGGETQYF
TRBD2	TRBV2	TRBJ2-1	once	TGTGCCAGCAGACCCTGGAAACTAGCGGGAGAAACCAATGAGCAGTTCTTC	CASRPWKLAGETNEQFF
NA	TRBV4-1	TRBJ1-2	NA	TGCGCCAGCAGCCAAGTAGGGCAGAGGCCTAACTATGGCTACACCTTC	CASSQVGQRPNYGYTF
TRBD1	TRBV19	TRBJ2-5	NA	TGTGCCAGTAGTAAGGACAGGGGGCAAGAGACCCAGTACTTC	CASSKDRGQETQYF
TRBD1	TRBV30	TRBJ1-1	NA	TGTGCCTGGAGTGTACGTCGGACAGGGGCTATGAACACTGAAGCTTTCTTT	CAWSVRRTGAMNTEAFF
NA	TRBV4-2	TRBJ1-1	NA	TGTGCCAGCAGCCAGGAAGAACCGAACACTGAAGCTTTCTTT	CASSQEEPNTEAFF
NA	TRBV5-6	TRBJ2-1	NA	TGTGCCAGCAGCTTTTCACCCGTCAATGAGCAGTTCTTC	CASSFSPVNEQFF
TRBD2	TRBV18	TRBJ2-3	once	TGTGCCAGCTCACCGCTACTAGCGGGAGCGTACACAGATACGCAGTATTTT	CASSPLLAGAYTDTQYF
TRBD2	TRBV25-1	TRBJ2-1	NA	TGTGCCAGCAGTGAAGCTCGGTCTAGCGGGTTCGATGAGCAGTTCTTC	CASSEARSSGFDEQFF
TRBD2	TRBV5-4	TRBJ2-7	NA	TGTGCCAGCAGCCGAGATAGCGGGAGGGCCTCTTTGGGCTACGAGCAGTACTTC	CASSRDSGRASLGYEQYF
NA	TRBV4-3	TRBJ2-7	NA	TGCGCCAGCAGCCAAGCACCCCGAGACACAGGGAGGTACGAGCAGTACTTC	CASSQAPRDTGRYEQYF
NA	TRBV28	TRBJ2-1	NA	TGTGCCAGCAGGGCGCAAGCTGGGGGAGGTAATGAGCAGTTCTTC	CASRAQAGGGNEQFF
NA	TRBV6-1	TRBJ1-2	NA	TGTGCCAGCAGTGACAGGGTTGGGGTTGGCTACACCTTC	CASSDRVGVGYTF
TRBD2	TRBV14	TRBJ2-1	NA	TGTGCCAGCAGCCACTCCCCGGGACTAGTGGGTTATGAGCAGTTCTTC	CASSHSPGLVGYEQFF
NA	TRBV4-3	TRBJ2-7	NA	TGCGCCAGCAGCCAAGTGAGGGGCTACGAGCAGTACTTC	CASSQVRGYEQYF